Each of the 28 T cell receptor beta chains below was sequenced from the same sample in a study of T cells in localized non-small cell lung cancer. Produced via immunoSEQ multiplex PCR; TCRdb's table is partial and in-frame only. The data contain about 33,000 clones, under 90% of them singletons. This specimen consisted of peripheral blood, obtained before any cancer treatment. The receptor set was obtained from a man between 40 and 70 years old with stage I lung adenocarcinoma.

The CDR3 is CASSNRDTNTEAFF. The CDR3 nucleotides read TGTGCCAGCAGCAACCGGGACACTAACACTGAAGCTTTCTTT. The chain uses TRBV5-4 and TRBJ1-1; D is possibly TRBD1 (6 bases). The CDR3 totals 14 residues. Germline values: CDR1 SGHNT, CDR2 YYREEE (reference sequence). V was cut by 4 bases and J by 2 bases, with 12 bases left in between.

The chain links TRBV27 to TRBJ2-7; D call uncertain. The CDR3 extends over 14 amino acids. The germline V and J ends were trimmed by 4 bases and 7 bases, with 17 bases remaining between them. Germline assignment: CDR1 MNHEY and CDR2 SMNVEV (reference sequence). CDR3 loop: CASSSPNPYREQYF. As DNA, the CDR3 is TGTGCCAGCAGTTCACCGAACCCCTATCGGGAGCAGTACTTC.

J is TRBJ2-5 and V is TRBV18; maybe TRBD1 (5 bases). Trimming cost V 4 bases and J 0 bases, with 12 bases left between them. The germline gives CDR1 KGHSH, CDR2 LQKENI. The CDR3 runs 15 residues. In DNA, the CDR3 is TGTGCCAGCTCACGCAGGGAAATGTACCAAGAGACCCAGTACTTC. Translated, it gives CASSRREMYQETQYF.

This sequence joins TRBV10-3 and TRBJ2-2, with D perhaps given as TRBD1 or TRBD2 (5 bases each). The CDR3 spans 14 residues. CDR1 is ENHRY and CDR2 is SYGVKD in the germline V gene. V was shortened by 4 bases and J by 3 bases, with 9 bases between the two germline ends. The CDR3 loop reads CAISAGTHTGELFF. The CDR3 bases are TGTGCCATCAGTGCCGGGACCCACACCGGGGAGCTGTTTTTT.

The gene calls are TRBV4-1 and TRBJ2-7; D unresolved. CDR3 length equals 16 residues. CDR1 MGHRA and CDR2 YSYEKL come from the germline V gene. V lost 2 bases and J 5 bases, leaving 19 bases between the germline ends. CDR3 nucleotides: TGCGCCAGCAGCCAACGACCCCCCGGGCCCGGCGACGAGCAGTACTTC. Translating gives CASSQRPPGPGDEQYF.

This rearrangement joins TRBV6-1 to TRBJ1-4; D may be TRBD1 (6 bases). V was cut by 8 bases and J by 4 bases, with 14 bases left in between. Germline CDR1 is MNHNS and CDR2 is SASEGT. The CDR3 totals 14 residues. In DNA form, the CDR3 reads TGTGCCAGCGGAGGGGGGCCGCTTAATGAAAAACTGTTTTTT. Its translation is CASGGGPLNEKLFF.

The chain is built from TRBV11-1 and TRBJ2-1, with TRBD1 matching over 8 bases. Germline V gene lookup returns CDR1 SGHAT and CDR2 FQDESV (reference sequence). This CDR3 is built from 16 residues. Trimming took 2 bases from V and 10 from J; bases not matched to a gene: 13. The CDR3 here is CASSLHGTGHYIEQFF. DNA for the CDR3: TGTGCCAGCAGCTTACATGGGACAGGTCACTACATCGAGCAGTTCTTC.

The rearrangement joins TRBV6-1 to TRBJ2-7; 7 bases are shared with TRBD1. V was clipped by 5 bases and J by 4 bases; unmatched bases: 5. Germline V gene sequence: CDR1 MNHNS, CDR2 SASEGT. The CDR3 sequence is 13 residues long. In nucleotides, the CDR3 is TGTGCCAGCAGTACCGGACAGGTGTACGAGCAGTACTTC. This codes for CASSTGQVYEQYF.

V is TRBV6-6 and J is TRBJ1-2; possibly TRBD1 for D (6 bases). Trimming removed 11 bases from V and 7 bases from J, with 20 bases in between. Germline CDR1 reads MNHNY; CDR2 reads SVGAGI (reference sequence). The CDR3 totals 13 residues. The CDR3 region is CALARGRGFGYTF. CDR3 coding DNA: TGTGCCCTCGCTCGGGGGCGCGGATTTGGCTACACCTTC.

The V and J genes are TRBV12-5 and TRBJ2-3; weak D call: TRBD1 (6 bases). Germline V gene sequence: CDR1 LGHNT, CDR2 FRNRAP. With 5 bases removed from V and 3 bases from J, the gap between germline ends came to 15 bases. The CDR3 runs 15 residues. Here the CDR3 DNA reads TGTGCTAGTGGTCAGACAGGAGAACTGACAGATACGCAGTATTTT. Translating it yields CASGQTGELTDTQYF. Variable domain in full (rest from reference TRBV12-5 and TRBJ2-3): DARVTQTPRHKVTEMGQEVTMRCQPILGHNTVFWYRQTMMQGLELLAYFRNRAPLDDSGMPKDRFSAEMPDATLATLKIQPSEPRDSAVYFCASGQTGELTDTQYFGPGTRLTVL.

The chain employs TRBV6-5 and TRBJ1-5, with TRBD1 identical over 7 bases. The CDR3 is 14 residues long. Germline V CDR1 and CDR2: MNHEY, SVGAGI. Trimming took 6 bases from V and 5 from J; bases not matched to a gene: 7. Written as DNA, the CDR3 is TGTGCCAGCAGCCTACAGGGGAAATATCAGCCCCAGCATTTT. Translation: CASSLQGKYQPQHF.

The J gene is TRBJ1-2, the V gene TRBV9; D uncertain. Germline CDR1 is SGDLS and CDR2 is YYNGEE. V lost 0 bases to trimming and J lost 3 bases, with 6 bases between them. The CDR3 consists of 13 residues. CDR3 in DNA: TGTGCCAGCAGCGTAGAGGCGGACTATGGCTACACCTTC. Its translation is CASSVEADYGYTF.

This clone has a single count. V usage is TRBV6-1 and J usage is TRBJ1-1; D gene uncertain. V was pared by 3 bases and J by 1 base, with 12 bases between. The germline CDR1 and CDR2 sequences are MNHNS and SASEGT. The CDR3 has 15 amino acids. The CDR3 loop is CASSEGAPWNTEAFF. CDR3 DNA: TGTGCCAGCAGTGAGGGAGCACCTTGGAACACTGAAGCTTTCTTT.

This clone appeared a single time. The J gene is TRBJ2-5, the V gene TRBV18; the D gene is possibly TRBD1 (6 bases). There are 13 residues in the CDR3. Germline CDR1 KGHSH, CDR2 LQKENI. V lost 3 bases and J 2 bases, leaving 7 bases between the germline ends. The CDR3, as DNA: TGTGCCAGCTCACCTGGACAGCAAGAGACCCAGTACTTC. Its translation: CASSPGQQETQYF.

The chain uses TRBV15 and TRBJ2-7; no definite D call. CDR1 and CDR2 (germline): LNHNV, YYDKDF (reference sequence). The CDR3 has 13 residues. V lost 0 bases, J lost 12 bases, and 15 bases lay in between. Written as DNA, the CDR3 is TGTGCCACCAGCAGAGATTACAGCCGCCCGGGGTACTTC. As protein: CATSRDYSRPGYF. Looking up the rest from reference TRBV15 and TRBJ2-7 gives the full variable domain: DAMVIQNPRYQVTQFGKPVTLSCSQTLNHNVMYWYQQKSSQAPKLLFHYYDKDFNNEADTPDNFQSRRPNTSFCFLDIRSPGLGDTAMYLCATSRDYSRPGYFGPGTRLTVT.

CDR3 loop: CASSETVTGELFF. CDR3 coding DNA: TGCGCCAGCAGTGAGACAGTGACCGGGGAGCTGTTTTTT. The chain is built from TRBV5-1 and TRBJ2-2, with a tentative D call TRBD1 (5 bases). The CDR3 runs to 13 residues. V shed 5 bases and J shed 5 bases, with 10 bases lying between them. The germline V gene encodes CDR1 SGHRS and CDR2 YFSETQ.

This sequence joins TRBV21-1 and TRBJ1-2; TRBD1 was called by the table and not checked on the DNA. TRBV21-1 is a known pseudogene. CDR3 length: 16 residues. The CDR3 sequence: CASSPTTGLPNYGYTF. CDR3 coding DNA: TGTGCCAGCAGCCCCACGACAGGTCTACCTAACTATGGCTACACCTTC.

This rearrangement joins TRBV5-5 to TRBJ2-1, with 9 bases lining up with TRBD1. CDR3 length: 15 residues. The germline V gene encodes CDR1 SGHKS and CDR2 YYEKEE (reference sequence). The trim removed 4 bases at V and 1 base at J, leaving 3 bases unmatched. For the CDR3, the DNA is TGTGCCAGCAGCCTGGGACAGGGATCCTACAATGAGCAGTTCTTC. Its translation: CASSLGQGSYNEQFF.

V and J are TRBV7-9 and TRBJ1-5, with D unclear. Trimming shortened V by 0 bases and J by 7 bases, and 10 bases separated the two germline ends. The CDR3 runs 14 residues. The germline gives CDR1 SEHNR, CDR2 FQNEAQ (reference sequence). The CDR3 loop is CASSLAGFGQPQHF. The CDR3 region has the DNA TGTGCCAGCAGCTTAGCTGGGTTCGGACAGCCCCAGCATTTT.

This clone was detected once. The chain combines TRBV19 with TRBJ2-7; TRBD2 aligns across 13 bases. Per the germline V gene, CDR1 is LNHDA and CDR2 is SQIVND (reference sequence). The V segment lost 3 bases and the J segment 2 bases; nucleotides outside the gene matches: 7. The CDR3 is 17 amino acids. The CDR3 nucleotides are TGTGCCAGTAGTATGAAACTAGCGGGGGGGCTCGCCTACGAGCAGTACTTC. Translation gives CASSMKLAGGLAYEQYF.

CDR3 nucleotide sequence: TGCGCCAGCAGCGGGGCTGACAGGGGTTCCTACAATGAGCAGTTCTTC. Its translation is CASSGADRGSYNEQFF. The chain joins TRBV5-1 to TRBJ2-1, with 8 bases identical to TRBD1. V was pared by 4 bases and J by 1 base, with 7 bases of the junction left unmatched. The CDR3 length is 16 residues. From germline, CDR1 is SGHRS and CDR2 YFSETQ.

The chain uses TRBV5-6 and TRBJ1-2, with D tentatively TRBD1 (5 bases). CDR3 length equals 14 residues. The germline CDR1 and CDR2 sequences are SGHDT and YYEEEE. Trimming pared 0 bases from V and 4 bases from J, leaving 10 bases between. CDR3 in amino acids: CASSLAVRAYGYTF. The CDR3 region has the DNA TGTGCCAGCAGCTTGGCGGTCAGGGCCTATGGCTACACCTTC.

The V call is TRBV9, the J call TRBJ1-1; tentative D call: TRBD1 (5 bases). Germline V gene lookup returns CDR1 SGDLS and CDR2 YYNGEE. The V and J ends lost 4 bases and 5 bases respectively, with 18 bases between them. This CDR3 is built from 15 residues. DNA of the CDR3: TGTGCCAGCAGCCCCACCGGTCGCTGGGGGACTGAAGCTTTCTTT. Its translation is CASSPTGRWGTEAFF.

The chain links TRBV5-4 to TRBJ2-7; D is possibly TRBD1 (6 bases). From germline, CDR1 is SGHNT and CDR2 YYREEE (reference sequence). The CDR3 is made up of 15 amino acids. V was cut by 1 base and J by 5 bases, with 16 bases left in between. The DNA for the CDR3 is TGTGCCAGCAGCTTGTCCGTCACAGGGCGTAACGAGCAGTACTTC. Amino acid sequence: CASSLSVTGRNEQYF. Combining the CDR3 with reference TRBV5-4 and TRBJ2-7 gives the whole variable domain ETGVTQSPTHLIKTRGQQVTLRCSSQSGHNTVSWYQQALGQGPQFIFQYYREEENGRGNFPPRFSGLQFPNYSSELNVNALELDDSALYLCASSLSVTGRNEQYFGPGTRLTVT.

The chain recombines TRBV19 with TRBJ2-7, with unresolved D. CDR3 length: 16 amino acids. V was cut by 2 bases and J by 3 bases, with 17 bases left in between. Germline V CDR1 and CDR2: LNHDA, SQIVND (reference sequence). CDR3 region: CASSIQSTAPYYEQYF. DNA of the CDR3: TGTGCCAGTAGTATACAGTCTACGGCCCCTTACTACGAGCAGTACTTC.

The chain links TRBV30 to TRBJ2-3; TRBD1 is a possible D gene (5 bases). The CDR3 covers 15 residues. In germline, CDR1 is GTSNPN, CDR2 SVGIG (reference sequence). Trimming removed 0 bases from V and 2 bases from J, with 12 bases in between. The CDR3 is CAWSVLTAFTDTQYF. CDR3 sequence (DNA): TGTGCCTGGAGTGTACTGACAGCCTTCACAGATACGCAGTATTTT.

The J gene is TRBJ2-5, the V gene TRBV4-1; D unresolved. CDR1 is MGHRA, CDR2 YSYEKL, per germline. The CDR3 is made up of 13 amino acids. V was cut by 1 base and J by 0 bases, with 3 bases left in between. The chain's CDR3 is CASSQGHQETQYF. The CDR3 coding sequence is TGCGCCAGCAGCCAAGGCCACCAAGAGACCCAGTACTTC.

The V and J genes are TRBV6-5 and TRBJ1-2; D is unresolved. The CDR3 has 13 residues. The germline V gene has CDR1 MNHEY and CDR2 SVGAGI. Between the trimmed V and J ends, which lost 7 bases and 6 bases, there was a span of 15 bases. The CDR3 DNA is TGTGCCAGCACCGACGTAGGTGCGAATGGCTACACCTTC. Translating gives CASTDVGANGYTF.